The TCR beta chain under discussion was sequenced for a study of blood T cell repertoires in COVID-19. The authors' processing: Using reference gene primer amplification, nucleated cell counts were estimated. TCRdb keeps only in-frame clones here, not all; method: immunoSEQ multiplex PCR. V and J calls and clone size are given by that table; D and trimming were obtained from the DNA. Of some 250,000 clones in the sample, about 89% are singletons; the top ten hold under 9.5%. The J segment lost 4 bases and the V segment lost 0 bases, leaving 5 bases of the junction unmatched. The length of the CDR3 is 16 residues. The germline V gene has CDR1 MNHEY and CDR2 SVGEGT.

Source material: PBMCs or T cells enriched from blood (not recorded which). This chain links TRBV6-2 or TRBV6-3 with TRBJ2-1; 8 bases match TRBD2. This TCR derives from a man aged 40-49 years who had recovered from COVID-19. For the CDR3, the DNA is TGTGCCAGCAGTTACTCAGGGACTAGGTTATACAATGAGCAGTTCTTC. This encodes CASSYSGTRLYNEQFF.